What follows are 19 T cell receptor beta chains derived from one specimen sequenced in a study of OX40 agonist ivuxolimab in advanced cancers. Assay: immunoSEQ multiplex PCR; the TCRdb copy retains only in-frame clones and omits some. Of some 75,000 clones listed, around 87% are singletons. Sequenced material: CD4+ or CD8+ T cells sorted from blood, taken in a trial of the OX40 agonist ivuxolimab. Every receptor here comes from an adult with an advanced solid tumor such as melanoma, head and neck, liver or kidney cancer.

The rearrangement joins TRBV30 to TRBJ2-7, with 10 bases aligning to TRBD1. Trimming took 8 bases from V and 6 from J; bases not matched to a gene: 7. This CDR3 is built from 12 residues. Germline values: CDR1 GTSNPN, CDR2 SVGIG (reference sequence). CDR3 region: CAGRDRGFEQYF. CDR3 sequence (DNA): TGTGCCGGGCGGGACAGGGGTTTCGAGCAGTACTTC. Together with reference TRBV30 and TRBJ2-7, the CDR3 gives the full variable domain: SQTIHQWPATLVQPVGSPLSLECTVEGTSNPNLYWYRQAAGRGLQLLFYSVGIGQISSEVPQNLSASRPQDRQFILSSKKLLLSDSGFYLCAGRDRGFEQYFGPGTRLTVT.

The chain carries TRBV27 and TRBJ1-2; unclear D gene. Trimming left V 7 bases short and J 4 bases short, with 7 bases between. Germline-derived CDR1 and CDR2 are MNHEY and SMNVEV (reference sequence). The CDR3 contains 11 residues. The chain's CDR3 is CASTPPYGYTF. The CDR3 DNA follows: TGTGCCAGCACCCCCCCCTATGGCTACACCTTC.

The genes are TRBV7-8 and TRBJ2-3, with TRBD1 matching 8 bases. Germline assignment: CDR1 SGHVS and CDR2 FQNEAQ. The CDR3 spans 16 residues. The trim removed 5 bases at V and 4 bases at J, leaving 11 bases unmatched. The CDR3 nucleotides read TGTGCCAGCAGCCTCCTGGGGACAGGTGGTTCAGATACGCAGTATTTT. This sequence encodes CASSLLGTGGSDTQYF.

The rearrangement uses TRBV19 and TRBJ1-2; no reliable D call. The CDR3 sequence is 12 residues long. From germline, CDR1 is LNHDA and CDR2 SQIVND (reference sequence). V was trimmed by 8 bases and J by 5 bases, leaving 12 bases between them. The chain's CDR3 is CASGKIGYGYTF. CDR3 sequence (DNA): TGTGCCAGTGGAAAAATTGGGTATGGCTACACCTTC.

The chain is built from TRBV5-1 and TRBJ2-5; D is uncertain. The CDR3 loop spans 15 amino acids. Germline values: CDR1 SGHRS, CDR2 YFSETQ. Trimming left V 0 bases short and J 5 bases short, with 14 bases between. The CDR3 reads CASSLGTITRETQYF. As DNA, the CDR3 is TGCGCCAGCAGCTTGGGGACCATCACGAGGGAGACCCAGTACTTC.

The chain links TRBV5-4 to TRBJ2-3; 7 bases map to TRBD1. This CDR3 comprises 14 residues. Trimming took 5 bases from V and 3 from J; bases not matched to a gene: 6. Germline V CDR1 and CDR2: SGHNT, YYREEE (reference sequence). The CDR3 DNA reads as TGTGCCAGCAGTGACAGGGCAAAGACAGATACGCAGTATTTT. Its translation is CASSDRAKTDTQYF.

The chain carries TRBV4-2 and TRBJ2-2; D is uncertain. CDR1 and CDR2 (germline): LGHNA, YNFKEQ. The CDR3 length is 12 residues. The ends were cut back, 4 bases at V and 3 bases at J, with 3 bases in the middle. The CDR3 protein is CASSPDTGELFF. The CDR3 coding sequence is TGTGCCAGCAGCCCTGACACCGGGGAGCTGTTTTTT.

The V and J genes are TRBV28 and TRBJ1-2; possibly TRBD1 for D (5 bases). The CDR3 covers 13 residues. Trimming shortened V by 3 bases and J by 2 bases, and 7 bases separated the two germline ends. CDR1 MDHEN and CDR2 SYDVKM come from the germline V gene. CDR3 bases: TGTGCCAGCAGTTTTACAGGAAACTATGGCTACACCTTC. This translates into CASSFTGNYGYTF.

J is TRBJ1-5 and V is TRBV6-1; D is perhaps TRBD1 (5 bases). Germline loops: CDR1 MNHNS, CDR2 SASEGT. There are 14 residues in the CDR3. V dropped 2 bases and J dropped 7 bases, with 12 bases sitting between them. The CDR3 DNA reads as TGTGCCAGCAGTGAATTGGGTGGGGGGCAGCCCCAGCATTTT. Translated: CASSELGGGQPQHF.

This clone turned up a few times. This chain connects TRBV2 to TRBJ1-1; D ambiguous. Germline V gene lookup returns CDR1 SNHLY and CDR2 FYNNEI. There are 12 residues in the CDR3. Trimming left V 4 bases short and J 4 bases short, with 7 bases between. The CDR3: CASSGPGTEAFF. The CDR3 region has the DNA TGTGCCAGCAGTGGGCCCGGCACTGAAGCTTTCTTT.

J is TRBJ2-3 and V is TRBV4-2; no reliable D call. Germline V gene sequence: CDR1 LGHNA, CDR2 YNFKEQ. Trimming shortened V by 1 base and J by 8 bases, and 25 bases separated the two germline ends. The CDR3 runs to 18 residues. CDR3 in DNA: TGTGCCAGCAGCCAAGCTGCCGGAATCTCACAGATCTCCGGTACGCAGTATTTT. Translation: CASSQAAGISQISGTQYF.

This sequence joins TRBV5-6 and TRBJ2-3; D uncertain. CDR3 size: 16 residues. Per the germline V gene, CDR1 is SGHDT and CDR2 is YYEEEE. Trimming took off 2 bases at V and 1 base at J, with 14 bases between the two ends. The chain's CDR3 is CASSFLTAPGTDTQYF. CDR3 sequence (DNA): TGTGCCAGCAGCTTCTTGACTGCCCCCGGCACAGATACGCAGTATTTT.

The CDR3 DNA follows: TGTGCCAGCAGCTTAGGGGTAAATCAGCCCCAGCATTTT. This gives the protein CASSLGVNQPQHF. The chain links TRBV7-2 to TRBJ1-5; the D is unclear. Per germline, CDR1 SGHTA and CDR2 FQGNSA. The CDR3 is 13 residues long. V was cut by 1 base and J by 4 bases, with 5 bases left in between.

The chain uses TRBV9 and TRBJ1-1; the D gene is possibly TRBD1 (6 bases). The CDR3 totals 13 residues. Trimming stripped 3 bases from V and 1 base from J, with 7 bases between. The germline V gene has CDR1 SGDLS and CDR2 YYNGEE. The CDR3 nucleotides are TGTGCCAGCAGCGCCAGGGGGAACACTGAAGCTTTCTTT. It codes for CASSARGNTEAFF.

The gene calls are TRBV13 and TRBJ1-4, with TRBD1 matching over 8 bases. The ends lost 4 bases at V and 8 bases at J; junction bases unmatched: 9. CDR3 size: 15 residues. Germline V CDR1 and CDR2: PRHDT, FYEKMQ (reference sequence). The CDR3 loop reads CASSWTGRRREKLFF. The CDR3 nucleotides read TGTGCCAGCAGCTGGACAGGGAGGCGGCGGGAAAAACTGTTTTTT.

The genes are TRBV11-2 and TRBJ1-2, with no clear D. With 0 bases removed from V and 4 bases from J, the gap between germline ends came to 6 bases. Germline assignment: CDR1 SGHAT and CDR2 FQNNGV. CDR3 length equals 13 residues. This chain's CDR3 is CASSLDSTYGYTF. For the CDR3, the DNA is TGTGCCAGCAGCTTAGACAGCACCTATGGCTACACCTTC.

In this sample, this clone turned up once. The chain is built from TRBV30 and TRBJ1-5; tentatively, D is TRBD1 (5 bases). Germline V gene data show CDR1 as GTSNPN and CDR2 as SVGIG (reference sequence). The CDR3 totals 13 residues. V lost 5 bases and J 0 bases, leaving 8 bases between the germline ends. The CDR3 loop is CAWETDSNQPQHF. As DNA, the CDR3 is TGTGCCTGGGAGACAGATAGCAATCAGCCCCAGCATTTT. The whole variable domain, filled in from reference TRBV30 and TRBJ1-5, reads SQTIHQWPATLVQPVGSPLSLECTVEGTSNPNLYWYRQAAGRGLQLLFYSVGIGQISSEVPQNLSASRPQDRQFILSSKKLLLSDSGFYLCAWETDSNQPQHFGDGTRLSIL.

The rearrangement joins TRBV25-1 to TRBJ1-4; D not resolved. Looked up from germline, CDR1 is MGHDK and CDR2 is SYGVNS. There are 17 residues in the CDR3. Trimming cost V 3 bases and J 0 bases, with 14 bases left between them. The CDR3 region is CASSDPGTQATNEKLFF. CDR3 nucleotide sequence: TGTGCCAGCAGTGACCCAGGTACTCAGGCAACTAATGAAAAACTGTTTTTT.

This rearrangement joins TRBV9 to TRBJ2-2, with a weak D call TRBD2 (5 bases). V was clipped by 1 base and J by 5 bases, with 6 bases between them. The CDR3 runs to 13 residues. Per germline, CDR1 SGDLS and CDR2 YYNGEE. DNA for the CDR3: TGTGCCAGCAGCGTAACGGGAACCGGGGAGCTGTTTTTT. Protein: CASSVTGTGELFF.